These 22 T cell receptor beta chains originate from one sample sequenced in a study of T-cell reconstitution after alpha-beta-depleted transplantation in children (dated by TCRdb to the mid-2010s). Taken with the paper, the label for treatment or condition translates to: allogeneic hematopoietic cell transplantation with graft depleted of TCRalphabeta T cells and CD19 B cells. Libraries were constructed by PCR. This sample was sequenced with an Illumina HiSeq 2500. Molecular barcoding was employed in the preparation of TCR libraries, with unique molecular identifiers being used to normalize TCRbeta repertoire quantification. The public sequencing data were trimmed at Q25 with fastp and processed into clonotypes with MiXCR by TCRdb, which kept only in-frame beta chains. Duplicate CDR3 protein sequences are folded into a single record with the most common DNA and genes. Recorded for this sample are around 490,000 distinct CDR3 sequences; roughly 10% of them occurred a single time. 11% to 15% of the sample is held by the ten biggest clonotypes.

The source was PBMCs, mostly from graft donor cells, collected 180 days after TCRalphabeta/CD19-depleted stem cell transplant. Receptors were obtained from a female patient under 10 years old who had a stem cell transplant for aplastic anemia, so the T cells may come from the graft donor.

V usage is TRBV6-2 or TRBV6-3 and J usage is TRBJ2-1; TRBD2 matches at 7 bases. The CDR3 runs to 17 residues. The V segment lost 0 bases and the J segment 2 bases; nucleotides outside the gene matches: 7. Germline CDR1 MNHEY, CDR2 SVGEGT. In DNA, the CDR3 is TGTGCCAGCAGTTACTCGGGGCCGGGACTAACCTACAATGAGCAGTTCTTC. It encodes CASSYSGPGLTYNEQFF.

The chain joins TRBV7-2 to TRBJ1-4; D is ambiguous. V was shortened by 2 bases and J by 7 bases, with 35 bases between the two germline ends. This CDR3 contains 22 residues. Per the germline V gene, CDR1 is SGHTA and CDR2 is FQGNSA. This chain's CDR3 is CASSLSPPIYSYPGSNFEKLFF. The CDR3 nucleotides are TGTGCCAGCAGCTTATCCCCACCGATTTATTCATACCCGGGGTCTAACTTTGAAAAACTGTTTTTT.

At least ten counts were recorded for this clonotype. The rearrangement joins TRBV5-1 to TRBJ2-7; possibly TRBD1 for D (6 bases). CDR1 is SGHRS, CDR2 YFSETQ, per germline. With 6 bases removed from V and 4 bases from J, the gap between germline ends came to 20 bases. The CDR3 extends over 15 amino acids. The CDR3 DNA is TGCGCCAGCAACCCTTTGGCGGCAGGGGATTACGAGCAGTACTTC. Translation gives CASNPLAAGDYEQYF.

This chain joins TRBV20-1 and TRBJ2-1; a weak D match, TRBD2 (5 bases). CDR1 DFQATT and CDR2 SNEGSKA come from the germline V gene (reference sequence). Trimming removed 5 bases at V and 0 bases at J, with 14 bases between. The CDR3 loop spans 15 amino acids. The CDR3, as DNA: TGCAGTGCTGCGTCAAGCGGTAGCTCCTACAATGAGCAGTTCTTC. Amino acid sequence: CSAASSGSSYNEQFF.

This clonotype has a handful of counts. The chain joins TRBV18 to TRBJ2-5, with unresolved D. Germline V CDR1 and CDR2: KGHSH, LQKENI. The germline V and J ends were trimmed by 1 base and 4 bases, with 4 bases remaining between them. This CDR3 spans 12 amino acids. DNA for the CDR3: TGTGCCAGCTCACCACGGGCAGAGACCCAGTACTTC. Protein product: CASSPRAETQYF.

This clonotype was detected only a few times. This sequence joins TRBV20-1 and TRBJ2-1; the D call may be TRBD1 or TRBD2 (5 bases each). The germline V and J ends were trimmed by 2 bases and 7 bases, with 24 bases remaining between them. CDR1 and CDR2 from the germline V gene are DFQATT and SNEGSKA (reference sequence). The CDR3 is 17 residues long. CDR3 sequence (DNA): TGCAGTGCTAGATCCGGCCGGGACCGCACAAGGGAGAATGAGCAGTTCTTC. This translates into CSARSGRDRTRENEQFF.

This clonotype was counted at least ten times. V gene TRBV29-1 combines with J gene TRBJ2-5; D is tentatively TRBD1 or TRBD2 (5 bases each). Trimming took off 4 bases at V and 5 bases at J, with 14 bases between the two ends. CDR1 is SQVTM, CDR2 ANQGSEA, per germline. There are 13 residues in the CDR3. CDR3: CSVVRGVSETQYF. The CDR3 DNA follows: TGCAGCGTTGTTAGAGGGGTGAGCGAGACCCAGTACTTC. The complete variable domain, with remaining parts taken from reference TRBV29-1 and TRBJ2-5, reads SAVISQKPSRDICQRGTSLTIQCQVDSQVTMMFWYRQQPGQSLTLIATANQGSEATYESGFVIDKFPISRPNLTFSTLTVSNMSPEDSSIYLCSVVRGVSETQYFGPGTRLLVL.

The gene calls are TRBV20-1 and TRBJ2-7; D not resolved. The V end lost 3 bases, the J end lost 6 bases, and 9 bases lay between the germline ends. The germline gives CDR1 DFQATT, CDR2 SNEGSKA (reference sequence). The CDR3 is made up of 11 amino acids. CDR3 DNA: TGCAGTGCTAGCGTAGGGCGCGAGCAGTACTTC. Protein sequence: CSASVGREQYF.

The V and J genes are TRBV27 and TRBJ2-1, with D tentatively TRBD1 or TRBD2 (5 bases each). Germline V gene sequence: CDR1 MNHEY, CDR2 SMNVEV (reference sequence). The CDR3 covers 17 residues. The V and J ends lost 5 bases and 3 bases respectively, with 20 bases between them. The CDR3 reads CASSQPGRDGYYNEQFF. The CDR3 DNA reads TGTGCCAGCAGTCAGCCCGGCCGGGACGGCTACTACAATGAGCAGTTCTTC.

This sequence joins TRBV5-1 and TRBJ2-3; D unclear. Deletions cut 2 bases from V and 1 base from J, with 5 bases between. Per the germline V gene, CDR1 is SGHRS and CDR2 is YFSETQ. The CDR3 extends over 13 amino acids. CDR3 protein: CASSLDRTDTQYF. In nucleotides, the CDR3 is TGCGCCAGCAGCTTAGACCGCACAGATACGCAGTATTTT.

This clonotype turned up a few times. V is TRBV7-9 and J is TRBJ2-7; D is unclear. The CDR3 extends over 15 amino acids. V was cut by 4 bases and J by 6 bases, with 19 bases left in between. Germline lookup yields CDR1 SEHNR and CDR2 FQNEAQ (reference sequence). CDR3: CASSSAARGLSEQYF. The CDR3 DNA sequence: TGTGCCAGCAGCTCCGCTGCCCGTGGGCTCTCCGAGCAGTACTTC.

The gene calls are TRBV6-1 and TRBJ1-2, with D possibly matching TRBD1 (5 bases). Trimming cost V 6 bases and J 4 bases, with 18 bases left between them. Germline lookup yields CDR1 MNHNS and CDR2 SASEGT. CDR3 length equals 15 residues. CDR3 bases: TGTGCCAGCAGGGCCGGGACCCACACCTTCTATGGCTACACCTTC. Its protein is CASRAGTHTFYGYTF.

This clonotype was seen repeatedly, ten times or more. The rearrangement joins TRBV29-1 to TRBJ1-1; D is unclear. The CDR3 extends over 12 amino acids. The germline gives CDR1 SQVTM, CDR2 ANQGSEA. Trimming removed 6 bases from V and 0 bases from J, with 8 bases in between. CDR3 protein: CSVDGMNTEAFF. The CDR3 DNA reads as TGCAGCGTGGACGGCATGAACACTGAAGCTTTCTTT.

This clonotype was observed a few times. The CDR3 nucleotides are TGTGCCAGCAGGACGGGAGGGGGCCGGACTGAAGCTTTCTTT. The encoded protein is CASRTGGGRTEAFF. This chain uses TRBV12-3 or TRBV12-4 with TRBJ1-1; 7 nucleotides match TRBD1. The CDR3 covers 14 residues. V trimming: 6 bases; J trimming: 5 bases; junction bases outside the gene matches: 9.

This clonotype has a count of ten or more. The chain combines TRBV29-1 with TRBJ1-4; D is perhaps TRBD1 (6 bases). The V gene lost 5 bases and the J gene lost 8 bases, with 15 bases spanning the gap. Per the germline V gene, CDR1 is SQVTM and CDR2 is ANQGSEA. There are 13 residues in the CDR3. The DNA of the CDR3 is TGCAGCGTTCGGGAGGACAGACACGAAAAACTGTTTTTT. It specifies CSVREDRHEKLFF.

V and J are TRBV4-3 and TRBJ1-1, with TRBD1 matching 8 bases. This CDR3 contains 16 residues. Trimming cost V 4 bases and J 0 bases; bases outside gene matches: 7. Germline V lookup: CDR1 LGHNA, CDR2 YSLEER. In nucleotides, the CDR3 is TGCGCCAGCAGCCGCACAGGGGGGTCAATGAACACTGAAGCTTTCTTT. Its protein product is CASSRTGGSMNTEAFF.

V is TRBV20-1 and J is TRBJ2-5; 9 positions match TRBD1. With V trimmed by 6 bases and J by 1 base, 9 bases remained unmatched. The CDR3 is 15 residues long. Looked up from germline, CDR1 is DFQATT and CDR2 is SNEGSKA (reference sequence). The CDR3 spells CSARKQGALQETQYF. The CDR3 DNA is TGCAGTGCCCGGAAACAGGGGGCCCTCCAAGAGACCCAGTACTTC.

This chain links TRBV11-1 with TRBJ2-1, with TRBD2 matching 10 bases. The ends lost 5 bases at V and 0 bases at J; junction bases unmatched: 10. This CDR3 contains 18 residues. Germline V lookup: CDR1 SGHAT, CDR2 FQDESV (reference sequence). The CDR3 DNA is TGTGCCAGCAGCCTAAGGACTAGCGGTTATTTCTCCTACAATGAGCAGTTCTTC. It is translated as CASSLRTSGYFSYNEQFF.

This clonotype was detected only a few times. The gene calls are TRBV21-1 and TRBJ2-7; the table calls TRBD1, which could not be checked here. TRBV21-1 is a documented pseudogene. CDR3 length: 12 amino acids. This chain's CDR3 is CASSEDRGEQYV. The CDR3 DNA sequence: TGTGCCAGCAGCGAGGACAGGGGCGAGCAGTACGTC.

V usage is TRBV5-1 and J usage is TRBJ2-1; D is perhaps TRBD1 (5 bases). Germline V CDR1 and CDR2: SGHRS, YFSETQ. The CDR3 extends over 15 amino acids. With 0 bases removed from V and 1 base from J, the gap between germline ends came to 8 bases. The CDR3 nucleotides are TGCGCCAGCAGCTTGGTCAGGGTATCCTACAATGAGCAGTTCTTC. This encodes CASSLVRVSYNEQFF.

The chain employs TRBV7-3 and TRBJ2-1; TRBD1 is a possible D gene (6 bases). Trimming took off 5 bases at V and 5 bases at J, with 22 bases between the two ends. CDR1 and CDR2 (germline): SGHTA, FQGTGA. The CDR3 is 17 amino acids. In DNA form, the CDR3 reads TGTGCCAGCAGCCGGGGCCCGGCGTCTAGGGGGAACAATGAGCAGTTCTTC. Translation: CASSRGPASRGNNEQFF.

This chain uses TRBV4-1 with TRBJ1-5; 8 bases match TRBD1. J lost 2 bases, V lost 3 bases, and 6 bases had no gene match. Germline loops: CDR1 MGHRA, CDR2 YSYEKL. The CDR3 extends over 16 amino acids. CDR3 nucleotide sequence: TGCGCCAGCAGCCATGCCCCGGGACAGGGCAATCAGCCCCAGCATTTT. Translation: CASSHAPGQGNQPQHF.